One and the same sample provided the 27 T cell receptor beta chains below, sequenced in a study of blood T cells in healthy people across ages. Alongside a J-beta primer mix, a sample-barcoded 5' primer served in a second PCR lasting roughly 7 to 11 cycles. TCRdb redid the calling of the 5' RACE reads with MiXCR, one entry per CDR3 protein. This table has roughly 1.5 million distinct CDR3 sequences, roughly 43% appearing once. Sample: blood. These TCRs come from a woman aged 18-29 years in good health.

This clonotype has just a few counts. The chain links TRBV27 to TRBJ2-2, with D hard to call. The V gene's germline CDR1 is MNHEY and CDR2 SMNVEV (reference sequence). This CDR3 has 14 amino acids. V gave up 10 bases and J gave up 8 bases, with 20 bases separating them. The CDR3 nucleotides are TGTGCCACCCAGAGTCGGGTAGTTCTTGGGGAGCTGTTTTTT. Translating it yields CATQSRVVLGELFF.

This clonotype appeared once. The rearrangement links TRBV20-1 to TRBJ2-5, with D possibly TRBD2 on 6 matching bases. The J call may be wrong; the DNA end is better matched by TRBJ2-7. Germline V CDR1 and CDR2: DFQATT, SNEGSKA (reference sequence). The CDR3 length is 13 residues. CDR3 coding DNA: TGCAGTGCTAGAGGCGGGGATAACTACGAGCAGTACTTC. This encodes CSARGGDNYEQYF.

The chain has TRBV9 and TRBJ2-2, with D perhaps matching TRBD1 (6 bases). Trimming removed 3 bases from V and 1 base from J, with 10 bases in between. This CDR3 comprises 15 residues. Germline V gene lookup returns CDR1 SGDLS and CDR2 YYNGEE. CDR3 sequence reads: CASSARTENTGELFF. The CDR3 DNA reads as TGTGCCAGCAGCGCCCGGACAGAGAACACCGGGGAGCTGTTTTTT.

Only a few counts were recorded for this clonotype. The chain is built from TRBV29-1 and TRBJ2-1, with D possibly TRBD2 on 6 matching bases. The J call may be wrong; the DNA end is better matched by TRBJ2-7. Looked up from germline, CDR1 is SQVTM and CDR2 is ANQGSEA. CDR3 length equals 13 residues. CDR3 coding DNA: TGCAGTGGCGGGACGGACTCCTACAATGAGCAGTACTTC. It translates to CSGGTDSYNEQYF.

The rearrangement joins TRBV5-1 to TRBJ2-1, with TRBD1 identical over 12 bases. This CDR3 has 18 residues. V gave up 4 bases and J gave up 8 bases; unmatched junction bases: 16. Looked up from germline, CDR1 is SGHRS and CDR2 is YFSETQ. This CDR3 reads CASSHVTYWDRGLDEQFF. The DNA for the CDR3 is TGCGCCAGCAGCCACGTAACATATTGGGACAGGGGGCTTGATGAGCAGTTCTTC.

This clonotype has only a few counts. This rearrangement joins TRBV5-1 to TRBJ1-4; D ambiguous. V gave up 2 bases and J gave up 10 bases, with 6 bases separating them. In germline, CDR1 is SGHRS, CDR2 YFSETQ. The CDR3 has 11 amino acids. CDR3 loop: CASSFSGKLFF. DNA for the CDR3: TGCGCCAGCAGCTTCAGCGGAAAACTGTTTTTT.

The chain couples TRBV29-1 to TRBJ2-7; 10 bases match TRBD1. There are 13 residues in the CDR3. The V gene's germline CDR1 is SQVTM and CDR2 ANQGSEA. V was pared by 7 bases and J by 3 bases, with 6 bases of the junction left unmatched. DNA for the CDR3: TGCAGCGCCCTGACAGGGGGCCACTACGAGCAGTACTTC. Translating it yields CSALTGGHYEQYF.

Comment on this clonotype: A junction boundary mismatches the germline segment, possibly from a read error. The chain joins TRBV13 to TRBJ2-7; D is ambiguous. The CDR3 has 11 amino acids. CDR1 is PRHDT, CDR2 FYEKMQ, per germline (reference sequence). DNA for the CDR3: TGTGCCATCAGCTCCCGGTACGAGCAGTACTTC. Its protein is CAISSRYEQYF. Full variable domain (outside the CDR3, taken from reference TRBV13 and TRBJ2-7): AAGVIQSPRHLIKEKRETATLKCYPIPRHDTVYWYQQGPGQDPQFLISFYEKMQSDKGSIPDRFSAQQFSDYHSELNMSSLELGDSALYFCAISSRYEQYFGPGTRLTVT.

The chain links TRBV7-2 to TRBJ1-2, with 7 bases that match TRBD1. This CDR3 comprises 15 residues. The V gene's germline CDR1 is SGHTA and CDR2 FQGNSA. The trim removed 5 bases at V and 4 bases at J, leaving 10 bases unmatched. CDR3 in amino acids: CASSPQTGQAYGYTF. CDR3 nucleotide sequence: TGTGCCAGCAGCCCTCAGACCGGACAGGCCTATGGCTACACCTTC.

This clonotype was found a few times. The chain links TRBV7-2 to TRBJ2-7, with no clear D. In germline, CDR1 is SGHTA, CDR2 FQGNSA. The CDR3 is 14 residues long. The germline V and J ends were trimmed by 1 base and 0 bases, with 7 bases remaining between them. For the CDR3, the DNA is TGTGCCAGCAGCTTAGGAGCCATCTCCTACGAGCAGTACTTC. This sequence encodes CASSLGAISYEQYF.

The V call is TRBV5-1, the J call TRBJ2-1; TRBD2 matches at 14 bases. CDR3 length: 19 residues. Germline CDR1 is SGHRS and CDR2 is YFSETQ. Trimming took 3 bases from V and 1 from J; bases not matched to a gene: 9. CDR3 nucleotide sequence: TGCGCCAGCAGCTCCTTCGGGACTAGCGGGAGTGGGTCCTACAATGAGCAGTTCTTC. Encoded protein: CASSSFGTSGSGSYNEQFF.

J is TRBJ2-3 and V is TRBV9; D unresolved. The CDR3 is 15 residues long. Germline V gene data show CDR1 as SGDLS and CDR2 as YYNGEE. V was pared by 0 bases and J by 1 base, with 9 bases between. CDR3 sequence: CASSVASARTDTQYF. The DNA for the CDR3 is TGTGCCAGCAGCGTAGCGTCTGCCCGCACAGATACGCAGTATTTT.

The rearrangement uses TRBV5-1 and TRBJ1-1; the D is unclear. There are 13 residues in the CDR3. Germline V CDR1 and CDR2: SGHRS, YFSETQ. V was shortened by 4 bases and J by 1 base, with 8 bases between the two germline ends. This CDR3 reads CASSRNTNTEAFF. CDR3 nucleotide sequence: TGCGCCAGCAGCCGCAATACGAACACTGAAGCTTTCTTT.

CDR3 loop: CASSSYPHAYEQYF. CDR3 nucleotide sequence: TGTGCCAGCAGTTCTTACCCACATGCCTACGAGCAGTACTTC. The V gene is TRBV28, the J gene TRBJ2-7; no firm D call. Looked up from germline, CDR1 is MDHEN and CDR2 is SYDVKM. Trimming shortened V by 4 bases and J by 2 bases, and 12 bases separated the two germline ends. The length of the CDR3 is 14 residues.

This CDR3 reads CTSSLGRRSSYEQYF. The DNA of the CDR3 is TGTACCAGCAGCTTAGGGCGGCGGAGCTCCTACGAGCAGTACTTC. The chain employs TRBV7-2 and TRBJ2-7; D not certain. V gave up 1 base and J gave up 0 bases, with 10 bases separating them. Germline V lookup: CDR1 SGHTA, CDR2 FQGNSA. This CDR3 comprises 15 residues.

The rearrangement links TRBV7-8 to TRBJ2-1; 7 nucleotides line up with TRBD2. CDR1 SGHVS and CDR2 FQNEAQ come from the germline V gene. The CDR3 runs to 13 residues. The V and J ends lost 5 bases and 5 bases, in that order; junction bases with no gene match: 3. The CDR3 DNA sequence: TGTGCCAGCAGCGCTAGCGGCGACAATGAGCAGTTCTTC. Encoded protein: CASSASGDNEQFF. Supplemented by reference TRBV7-8 and TRBJ2-1, the full variable domain reads GAGVSQSPRYKVAKRGQDVALRCDPISGHVSLFWYQQALGQGPEFLTYFQNEAQLDKSGLPSDRFFAERPEGSVSTLKIQRTQQEDSAVYLCASSASGDNEQFFGPGTRLTVL.

Here the CDR3 DNA reads TGCGCCAGCAGCCAAGAACATAGGACAGGGACCTACGAGCAGTACTTC. The encoded protein is CASSQEHRTGTYEQYF. The chain is built from TRBV4-3 and TRBJ2-7; the match to TRBD1 covers 8 bases. CDR1 is LGHNA and CDR2 is YSLEER in the germline V gene. This CDR3 is built from 16 residues. The V and J ends lost 0 bases and 2 bases, in that order; junction bases with no gene match: 6.

V usage is TRBV5-6 and J usage is TRBJ1-1; D is ambiguous. The ends were cut back, 1 base at V and 5 bases at J, with 15 bases in the middle. Germline V gene data show CDR1 as SGHDT and CDR2 as YYEEEE. The CDR3 is 15 amino acids. The CDR3 DNA is TGTGCCAGCAGCTTGTTTATCGGTTCGGGGACTGAAGCTTTCTTT. Its translation is CASSLFIGSGTEAFF.

A word on this clonotype: A read error may produce the germline difference seen at one junction end. The chain recombines TRBV9 with TRBJ2-3, with D possibly called TRBD1 or TRBD2 (5 bases each). Per germline, CDR1 SGDLS and CDR2 YYNGEE. The CDR3 extends over 17 amino acids. CDR3 DNA sequence: TGTGCCAGCAGCATCTCCCTGGGCAAAAGGGACGCAGATATGCAGTATTTT. Its translation is CASSISLGKRDADMQYF.

This rearrangement joins TRBV7-2 to TRBJ1-2; 11 nucleotides match TRBD1. The CDR3 is 16 residues long. Germline V gene sequence: CDR1 SGHTA, CDR2 FQGNSA. The junction had 7 bases not matched to a gene; V was cut back by 5 bases and J by 2 bases. CDR3 bases: TGTGCCAGCAGCCCGGACAGGGGGCACCCCAACTATGGCTACACCTTC. It yields the protein CASSPDRGHPNYGYTF.

This clonotype came up a few times. The rearrangement uses TRBV7-9 and TRBJ2-7, with D possibly TRBD2 on 5 matching bases. V lost 1 base to trimming and J lost 2 bases, with 15 bases between them. This CDR3 has 16 amino acids. Germline V lookup: CDR1 SEHNR, CDR2 FQNEAQ (reference sequence). CDR3 coding DNA: TGTGCCAGCAGCTTAGTCGGCTGGCGGGCGACCTACGAGCAGTACTTC. Protein sequence: CASSLVGWRATYEQYF.

Of note for this clonotype: No DNA is shown, since the ends of the CDR3 on it are uncertain; the CDR3 is the one TCRdb lists. The chain carries TRBV20-1 and TRBJ1-2; the table's TRBD1 call for D was not verified on the DNA. The CDR3 comprises 13 residues, both ends counted. The V gene's germline CDR1 is DFQATT and CDR2 SNEGSKA (reference sequence). The CDR3: CSAQEPAPYGCTF.

The rearrangement uses TRBV11-2 and TRBJ2-3; D uncertain. The CDR3 is 13 amino acids. The V end lost 1 base, the J end lost 4 bases, and 6 bases lay between the germline ends. CDR1 is SGHAT and CDR2 is FQNNGV in the germline V gene. CDR3 DNA: TGTGCCAGCAGCTTAGGATTTGCAGATACGCAGTATTTT. It specifies CASSLGFADTQYF.

V usage is TRBV6-6 and J usage is TRBJ1-2; 8 bases agree with TRBD1. Germline CDR1 MNHNY, CDR2 SVGAGI (reference sequence). The CDR3 totals 15 residues. Unmatched junction bases numbered 9, after V lost 8 bases and J lost 1 base. This CDR3 reads CASEKRQGINYGYTF. CDR3 coding DNA: TGTGCCAGCGAAAAAAGACAGGGGATTAACTATGGCTACACCTTC.

A remark on this clonotype: One junction end disagrees with the germline gene, perhaps due to a read error. This CDR3 is CASRRDRAMNQLQHF. The CDR3 bases are TGTGCCAGCAGGAGGGACAGGGCGATGAATCAGCTCCAGCATTTT. The chain has TRBV27 and TRBJ1-5, with TRBD1 matching over 9 bases. Germline V lookup: CDR1 MNHEY, CDR2 SMNVEV (reference sequence). CDR3 length: 15 residues.

The chain joins TRBV9 to TRBJ2-7; D remains ambiguous. The CDR3 has 15 amino acids. Per germline, CDR1 SGDLS and CDR2 YYNGEE. Between the trimmed V and J ends, which lost 0 bases and 1 base, there was a span of 11 bases. CDR3 residues: CASSVGSALSYEQYF. The CDR3 bases are TGTGCCAGCAGCGTAGGCTCGGCATTATCCTACGAGCAGTACTTC.

This rearrangement joins TRBV18 to TRBJ1-2; TRBD1 matches 7 bases. The CDR3 extends over 15 amino acids. CDR1 and CDR2 (germline): KGHSH, LQKENI. V gave up 6 bases and J gave up 5 bases; unmatched junction bases: 12. CDR3 residues: CASSTQGVVGYGYTF. The DNA of the CDR3 is TGTGCCAGCTCTACCCAGGGGGTTGTCGGATATGGCTACACCTTC.